What follows describes a single T cell receptor (beta chain). Antigen: not known. The junction differs from germline at one of its ends, possibly a read error. This sample stems from a study of CD8 T cells in ankylosing spondylitis. Study observations and caveats: According to the report, clones linked to the disease were significantly enriched in matched synovial fluid samples taken from ankylosing spondylitis patients.

Looked up from germline, CDR1 is SGHVS and CDR2 is FNYEAQ. This CDR3 has 13 amino acids. Quantitative molecular-barcoded 5'-RACE generated the TCR beta libraries. From the 5' RACE reads, TCRdb called clonotypes with MiXCR, one entry per CDR3 protein. Found here are under 200,000 distinct CDR3 sequences, around a tenth of them singletons; the top ten hold around 15%. Sequences were obtained from blood, either unsorted or a sorted T cell fraction (not recorded which). V gene TRBV7-6 combines with J gene TRBJ2-1; D is ambiguous. The TCR comes from a female donor with ankylosing spondylitis or in good health (not recorded which). CDR3 bases: TGTGCCAGCAGCTCGCCACGGTACAGTGAGCAGTTCTTC. This encodes CASSSPRYSEQFF.